The text below deals with one TCR beta chain. The sample belongs to a study of control samples from healthy donors and cancer patients. Generated by immunoSEQ multiplex PCR, the TCRdb table keeps only in-frame clones and is missing some. This table holds around 120,000 clones, 88% found once. The CDR3 consists of 15 residues. V was clipped by 0 bases and J by 0 bases, with 9 bases between them. Germline CDR1 reads SGHRS; CDR2 reads YFSETQ. This clonotype was sampled from a woman in her 70s in good health. This rearrangement joins TRBV5-1 to TRBJ1-1; perhaps TRBD1 as D (6 bases). Sequences were obtained from blood. The CDR3 DNA sequence: TGCGCCAGCAGCTTGGATCAGGGGATGAACACTGAAGCTTTCTTT. Translated: CASSLDQGMNTEAFF.